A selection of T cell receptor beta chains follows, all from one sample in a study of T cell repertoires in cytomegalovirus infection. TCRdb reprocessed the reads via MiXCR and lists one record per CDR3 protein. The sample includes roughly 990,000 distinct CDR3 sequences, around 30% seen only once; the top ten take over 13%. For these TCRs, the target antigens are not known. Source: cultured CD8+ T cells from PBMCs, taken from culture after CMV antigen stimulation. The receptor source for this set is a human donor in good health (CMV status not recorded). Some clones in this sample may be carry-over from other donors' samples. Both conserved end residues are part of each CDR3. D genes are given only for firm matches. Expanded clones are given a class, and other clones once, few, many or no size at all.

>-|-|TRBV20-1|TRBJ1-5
CSASPGYSNQPQHF
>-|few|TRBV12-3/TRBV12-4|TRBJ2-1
CASSEAGPGASSYNEQFF
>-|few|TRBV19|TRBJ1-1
CASTWGPTEGLDMNTEAFF
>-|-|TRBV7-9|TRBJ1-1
CASSPTVQAKNTEAFF
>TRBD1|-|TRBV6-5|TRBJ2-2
CASTPGTGPNTGELFF
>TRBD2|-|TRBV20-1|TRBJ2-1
CSAVRLADPYNEQFF
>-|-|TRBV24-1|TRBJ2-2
CATSDFRSSNTGELFF
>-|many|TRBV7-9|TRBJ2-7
CASSLVGGIYEQYF
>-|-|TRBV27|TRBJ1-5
CASSFFSDNNQPQHF
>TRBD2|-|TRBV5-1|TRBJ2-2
CASSWTGGPSGELFF
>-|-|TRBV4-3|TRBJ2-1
CASSQDSGPNNEQFF
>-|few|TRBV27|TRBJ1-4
CASSFFSAGSPTGLFF
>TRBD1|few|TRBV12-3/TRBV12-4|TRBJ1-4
CASSLRTGRNLEKLFF
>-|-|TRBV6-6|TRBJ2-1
CASSYSAGDRGAYYNEQFF
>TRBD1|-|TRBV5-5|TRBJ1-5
CASSPTGTQYQPQHF
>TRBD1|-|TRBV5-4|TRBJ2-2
CASSLETGAGELFF
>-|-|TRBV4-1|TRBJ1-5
CASSQWVGRGDQPQHF
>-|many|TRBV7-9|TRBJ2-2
CASSFSQTGFTGELFF